One and the same sample provided the 26 T cell receptor beta chains below, sequenced in a study of technical replicates of blood from a few donors. Only in-frame clones appear in the TCRdb table, and some are missing; sequencing was by immunoSEQ multiplex PCR. The sample has 80,000 to 85,000 clones, over 75% seen once; the top ten hold roughly 0.38%. The sequenced material came from T cells isolated from PBMCs. Source of these receptors: a human donor in good health.

This clone was seen only once. DNA of the CDR3: TGCAGCGCTCTAGGGCAAGCGGATCGCACTGAAGCTTTCTTT. As protein: CSALGQADRTEAFF. The chain recombines TRBV29-1 with TRBJ1-1; D ambiguous. The CDR3 is 14 residues long. Germline V gene sequence: CDR1 SQVTM, CDR2 ANQGSEA. V lost 7 bases and J lost 4, with 19 bases in between.

The chain combines TRBV5-1 with TRBJ2-5, with TRBD1 identical over 7 bases. The germline V gene has CDR1 SGHRS and CDR2 YFSETQ. Unmatched junction bases numbered 3, after V lost 0 bases and J lost 4 bases. The CDR3 loop spans 14 amino acids. The CDR3 is CASSLEGARETQYF. The CDR3 bases are TGCGCCAGCAGCTTGGAGGGGGCTCGAGAGACCCAGTACTTC. Filled out from reference TRBV5-1 and TRBJ2-5, the complete variable domain reads KAGVTQTPRYLIKTRGQQVTLSCSPISGHRSVSWYQQTPGQGLQFLFEYFSETQRNKGNFPGRFSGRQFSNSRSEMNVSTLELGDSALYLCASSLEGARETQYFGPGTRLLVL.

V is TRBV6-1 and J is TRBJ1-5; D unclear. Trimming cost V 6 bases and J 0 bases, with 18 bases left between them. This CDR3 region has 17 residues. From germline, CDR1 is MNHNS and CDR2 SASEGT. The DNA of the CDR3 is TGTGCCAGCAGCGAAATAACGGGAGTTTATAGCAATCAGCCCCAGCATTTT. This encodes CASSEITGVYSNQPQHF.

The chain employs TRBV2 and TRBJ2-1, with D unresolved. The V gene's germline CDR1 is SNHLY and CDR2 FYNNEI. This CDR3 is built from 12 residues. V gave up 2 bases and J gave up 6 bases, with 5 bases separating them. In DNA, the CDR3 is TGTGCCAGCAGTGAAAACAGCAATGAGCAGTTCTTC. It encodes CASSENSNEQFF.

This chain links TRBV27 with TRBJ2-3, with D unclear. Germline CDR1 reads MNHEY; CDR2 reads SMNVEV (reference sequence). V dropped 1 base and J dropped 6 bases, with 5 bases sitting between them. CDR3 size: 12 residues. CDR3 region: CASSLFGDTQYF. DNA for the CDR3: TGTGCCAGCAGTTTATTTGGCGATACGCAGTATTTT.

The V and J genes are TRBV20-1 and TRBJ2-7; a possible D gene is TRBD1 (6 bases). Trimming shortened V by 5 bases and J by 6 bases, and 11 bases separated the two germline ends. This CDR3 region has 11 residues. Germline-derived CDR1 and CDR2 are DFQATT and SNEGSKA (reference sequence). The CDR3 reads CSALQGSEQYF. The CDR3 DNA reads as TGCAGTGCTTTACAGGGATCCGAGCAGTACTTC.

The table lists this clone with a few counts. The chain uses TRBV4-3 and TRBJ1-1; maybe TRBD1 (6 bases). V was cut by 3 bases and J by 6 bases, with 14 bases left in between. Germline values: CDR1 LGHNA, CDR2 YSLEER. The CDR3 spans 14 residues. The CDR3 reads CASSQRTVRPEAFF. The DNA for the CDR3 is TGCGCCAGCAGCCAGAGGACAGTGCGGCCTGAAGCTTTCTTT.

The chain uses TRBV29-1 and TRBJ1-2; 7 bases fit TRBD1. This CDR3 is built from 16 residues. Germline-derived CDR1 and CDR2 are SQVTM and ANQGSEA. V lost 5 bases to trimming and J lost 0 bases; unmatched junction nucleotides: 12. Here the CDR3 reads CSVRVEGAQSNYGYTF. CDR3 nucleotide sequence: TGCAGCGTTAGGGTTGAGGGGGCGCAATCTAACTATGGCTACACCTTC.

This chain joins TRBV4-2 and TRBJ2-5, with D possibly matching TRBD2 (6 bases). CDR1 is LGHNA and CDR2 is YNFKEQ in the germline V gene. The ends were cut back, 0 bases at V and 0 bases at J, with 17 bases in the middle. This CDR3 has 18 amino acids. CDR3 protein: CASSQEITIAEYQETQYF. In nucleotides, the CDR3 is TGTGCCAGCAGCCAAGAGATCACGATAGCGGAGTACCAAGAGACCCAGTACTTC.

The rearrangement uses TRBV4-2 and TRBJ2-3, with D tentatively TRBD2 (6 bases). Trimming removed 0 bases at V and 4 bases at J, with 20 bases between. Germline V gene data show CDR1 as LGHNA and CDR2 as YNFKEQ. The CDR3 length is 18 residues. The CDR3 DNA reads TGTGCCAGCAGCCAAGAAGGAGAAGCGGGCCGTTACCCAGATACGCAGTATTTT. Translation gives CASSQEGEAGRYPDTQYF.

This chain links TRBV19 with TRBJ2-1; 8 bases line up with TRBD2. This CDR3 is 16 amino acids long. V lost 1 base and J lost 0; bases outside the gene matches: 2. Germline V gives CDR1 LNHDA, CDR2 SQIVND (reference sequence). CDR3 bases: TGTGCCAGTAGTATAGTTACTAGCGGCTCCTACAATGAGCAGTTCTTC. Its translation: CASSIVTSGSYNEQFF.

The V call is TRBV10-3, the J call TRBJ1-4; a weak D match, TRBD1 (6 bases). V was pared by 9 bases and J by 5 bases, with 10 bases between. Germline V gene sequence: CDR1 ENHRY, CDR2 SYGVKD. This CDR3 is built from 12 residues. This CDR3 reads CAITGSNEKLFF. CDR3 bases: TGTGCCATAACAGGGTCGAATGAAAAACTGTTTTTT.

This rearrangement joins TRBV9 to TRBJ2-7; 8 bases match TRBD2. The CDR3 contains 15 residues. V trimming: 3 bases; J trimming: 4 bases; junction bases outside the gene matches: 9. The germline V gene has CDR1 SGDLS and CDR2 YYNGEE. The CDR3 nucleotides read TGTGCCAGCAGCGGAGCCCTCAGCGGGAGTTACGAGCAGTACTTC. Translating gives CASSGALSGSYEQYF.

The gene calls are TRBV7-2 and TRBJ2-7, with a tentative D call TRBD2 (5 bases). The germline V gene has CDR1 SGHTA and CDR2 FQGNSA. The CDR3 has 14 amino acids. V lost 5 bases, J lost 2 bases, and 13 bases lay in between. The CDR3 protein is CASSLPGGTYEQYF. The DNA for the CDR3 is TGTGCCAGCAGCCTACCCGGAGGAACCTACGAGCAGTACTTC.

This clone was seen once. The chain is built from TRBV28 and TRBJ2-7, with TRBD1 matching 8 bases. The CDR3 loop spans 16 amino acids. V dropped 5 bases and J dropped 4; count of bases not matched to a gene: 13. CDR1 and CDR2 from the germline V gene are MDHEN and SYDVKM. The CDR3 nucleotides are TGTGCCAGCAGTGGCCTTGGGACAGGAAAACAGTACGAGCAGTACTTC. Protein product: CASSGLGTGKQYEQYF.

The chain combines TRBV29-1 with TRBJ2-7, with 8 bases identical to TRBD1. CDR1 is SQVTM and CDR2 is ANQGSEA in the germline V gene. The length of the CDR3 is 14 residues. Trimming removed 5 bases from V and 3 bases from J; junction bases left unmatched: 9. CDR3 in DNA: TGCAGCGTTCCCGGGACAGGCCCCGTCTACGAGCAGTACTTC. This gives the protein CSVPGTGPVYEQYF.

This clone showed up just a few times. The gene calls are TRBV30 and TRBJ2-7, with TRBD2 as a possible D gene (5 bases). Trimming stripped 4 bases from V and 0 bases from J, with 7 bases between. CDR3 length: 12 residues. The germline V gene has CDR1 GTSNPN and CDR2 SVGIG (reference sequence). In DNA form, the CDR3 reads TGTGCCTGGACTCGGGACTCCTACGAGCAGTACTTC. This codes for CAWTRDSYEQYF.

The rearrangement joins TRBV5-1 to TRBJ2-7; TRBD1 agrees at 10 bases. CDR3 size: 15 residues. Germline lookup yields CDR1 SGHRS and CDR2 YFSETQ. V dropped 1 base and J dropped 2; count of bases not matched to a gene: 3. CDR3 sequence: CASSLSGTGAYEQYF. CDR3 coding DNA: TGCGCCAGCAGCTTGTCTGGGACAGGGGCCTACGAGCAGTACTTC.

V is TRBV4-3 and J is TRBJ2-3, with D possibly being TRBD2 (6 bases). The CDR3 length is 16 residues. The V gene lost 1 base and the J gene lost 0 bases, with 11 bases spanning the gap. Germline V gives CDR1 LGHNA, CDR2 YSLEER. The chain's CDR3 is CASSQGDWLSTDTQYF. As DNA, the CDR3 is TGCGCCAGCAGCCAAGGGGACTGGCTTAGCACAGATACGCAGTATTTT.

CDR3 DNA: TGTGCCAGCACCAGGGTGGAAACTGAAGCTTTCTTT. It encodes CASTRVETEAFF. The V and J genes are TRBV6-1 and TRBJ1-1; D may be TRBD1 (5 bases). There are 12 residues in the CDR3. Germline loops: CDR1 MNHNS, CDR2 SASEGT. Trimming took off 7 bases at V and 5 bases at J, with 11 bases between the two ends.

The chain links TRBV7-6 to TRBJ2-7, with 8 bases aligning to TRBD1. The CDR3 sequence is 17 residues long. The ends lost 1 base at V and 2 bases at J; junction bases unmatched: 10. Germline lookup yields CDR1 SGHVS and CDR2 FNYEAQ. The CDR3 is CASSLGGRQGLTYEQYF. Written as DNA, the CDR3 is TGTGCCAGCAGCTTAGGGGGGAGACAGGGGTTAACCTACGAGCAGTACTTC.

This chain joins TRBV2 and TRBJ1-4; a weak D match, TRBD1 (5 bases). CDR3 size: 14 residues. The germline CDR1 and CDR2 sequences are SNHLY and FYNNEI. Trimming left V 10 bases short and J 0 bases short, with 12 bases between. The CDR3, as DNA: TGTGCCACTTCCCCGGGGGCAACTAATGAAAAACTGTTTTTT. Residues: CATSPGATNEKLFF.

The V call is TRBV4-3, the J call TRBJ2-1, with 8 bases lining up with TRBD2. Germline CDR1 and CDR2: LGHNA and YSLEER. Trimming at V came to 0 bases and at J to 5 bases, leaving 12 bases not matched to a gene. The CDR3 is 18 amino acids. In nucleotides, the CDR3 is TGCGCCAGCAGCCAAGACCTTAGCAGGACTAGCCCTAACAATGAGCAGTTCTTC. It codes for CASSQDLSRTSPNNEQFF.

This rearrangement joins TRBV2 to TRBJ1-5, with D hard to call. The CDR3 totals 15 residues. Germline loops: CDR1 SNHLY, CDR2 FYNNEI. V was clipped by 2 bases and J by 1 base, with 9 bases between them. The CDR3 sequence: CASSETSGSNQPQHF. The CDR3 DNA is TGTGCCAGCAGTGAAACCTCGGGGAGCAATCAGCCCCAGCATTTT. The whole variable domain, filled in from reference TRBV2 and TRBJ1-5, reads EPEVTQTPSHQVTQMGQEVILRCVPISNHLYFYWYRQILGQKVEFLVSFYNNEISEKSEIFDDQFSVERPDGSNFTLKIRSTKLEDSAMYFCASSETSGSNQPQHFGDGTRLSIL.

This clone was picked up a small number of times. In DNA, the CDR3 is TGTGCCAGCAGTCGACTAGCGGGAGGGGATACGCAGTATTTT. It translates to CASSRLAGGDTQYF. The V and J genes are TRBV2 and TRBJ2-3; TRBD2 matches 14 bases. The length of the CDR3 is 14 residues. The J segment lost 6 bases and the V segment lost 5 bases, leaving 1 base of the junction unmatched. Germline assignment: CDR1 SNHLY and CDR2 FYNNEI.

The rearrangement links TRBV19 to TRBJ2-7, with 9 bases identical to TRBD2. CDR3 length equals 14 residues. Unmatched junction bases numbered 7, after V lost 6 bases and J lost 4 bases. Per the germline V gene, CDR1 is LNHDA and CDR2 is SQIVND (reference sequence). CDR3: CASRSSGSGYEQYF. The CDR3 DNA reads TGTGCCAGTAGGAGTAGCGGGAGCGGGTACGAGCAGTACTTC.